The TCR beta chain under discussion was sequenced for a study of identical twins. With respect to this clonotype: Its antigen is unidentified.

Template switching created a universal primer site, and the cDNA included unique molecular identifiers. MiXCR was run by TCRdb on the 5' RACE reads, yielding one entry per CDR3 protein. The sample has 200,000 to 300,000 distinct CDR3 sequences, about an eighth seen once. This CDR3 has 16 amino acids. Trimming took off 3 bases at V and 3 bases at J, with 19 bases between the two ends. CDR1 and CDR2 from the germline V gene are SGHDT and YYEEEE. Notes on the study in general: Abundant beta clonotypes from cord blood had fewer insertions, unlike memory repertoires, which showed none.

This sample also appeared in a second study, on yellow fever vaccine responses in identical twins. In that study: Twins reportedly had a vaccine T cell response that seemed partly convergent, partly personalized.

The rearrangement uses TRBV5-6 and TRBJ2-7; D gene uncertain. The clonotype comes from a woman younger than 30 in good health. What was sequenced was memory (CD45RO+) T cells sorted from blood. CDR3 bases: TGTGCCAGCAGCTCGAGTCTCCACGGCCGGGTCTACGAGCAGTACTTC. It yields the protein CASSSSLHGRVYEQYF.